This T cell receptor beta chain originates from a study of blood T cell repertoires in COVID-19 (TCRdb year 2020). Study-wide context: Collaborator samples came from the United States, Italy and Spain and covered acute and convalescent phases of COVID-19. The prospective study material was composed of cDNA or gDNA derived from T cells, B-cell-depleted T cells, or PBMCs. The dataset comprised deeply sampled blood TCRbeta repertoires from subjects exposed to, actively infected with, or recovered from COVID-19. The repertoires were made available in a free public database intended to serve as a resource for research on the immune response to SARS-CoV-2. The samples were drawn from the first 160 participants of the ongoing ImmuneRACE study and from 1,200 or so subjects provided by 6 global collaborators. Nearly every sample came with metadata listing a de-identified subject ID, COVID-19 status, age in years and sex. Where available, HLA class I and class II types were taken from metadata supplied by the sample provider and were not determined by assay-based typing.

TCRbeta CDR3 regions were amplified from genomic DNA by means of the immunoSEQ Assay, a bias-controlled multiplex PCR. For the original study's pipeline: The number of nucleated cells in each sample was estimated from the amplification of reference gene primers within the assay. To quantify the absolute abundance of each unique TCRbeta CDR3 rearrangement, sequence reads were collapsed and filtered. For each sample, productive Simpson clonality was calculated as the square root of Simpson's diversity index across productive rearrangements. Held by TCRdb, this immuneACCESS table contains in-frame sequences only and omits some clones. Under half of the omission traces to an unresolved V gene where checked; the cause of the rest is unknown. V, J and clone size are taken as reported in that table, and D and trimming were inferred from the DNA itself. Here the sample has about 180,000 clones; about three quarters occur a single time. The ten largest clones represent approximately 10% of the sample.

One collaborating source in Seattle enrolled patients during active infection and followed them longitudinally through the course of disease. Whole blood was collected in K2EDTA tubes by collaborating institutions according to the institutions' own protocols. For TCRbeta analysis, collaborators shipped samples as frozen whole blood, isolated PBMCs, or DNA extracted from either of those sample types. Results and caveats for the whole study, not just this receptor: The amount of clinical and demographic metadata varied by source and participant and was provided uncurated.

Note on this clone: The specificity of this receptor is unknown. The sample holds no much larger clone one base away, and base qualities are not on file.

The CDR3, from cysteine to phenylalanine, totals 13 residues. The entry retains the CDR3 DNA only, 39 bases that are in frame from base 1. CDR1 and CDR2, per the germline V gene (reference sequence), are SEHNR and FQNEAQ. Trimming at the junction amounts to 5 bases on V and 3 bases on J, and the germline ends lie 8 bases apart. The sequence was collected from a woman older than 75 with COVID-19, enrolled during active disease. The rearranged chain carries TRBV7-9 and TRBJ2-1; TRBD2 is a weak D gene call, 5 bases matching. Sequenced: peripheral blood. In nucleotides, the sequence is TGTGCCAGCAGCGCCACTAGCTACAATGAGCAGTTCTTC. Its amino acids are CASSATSYNEQFF.